This T cell receptor (beta chain) is from a study of patients and donors after allogeneic stem cell transplantation. One entry per CDR3 protein, called by TCRdb with MiXCR from the RT-PCR reads. Of 50,000 to 60,000 distinct CDR3 sequences in the sample, roughly 13% were seen once. The CDR3 sequence is 13 residues long. The germline gives CDR1 SGHRS, CDR2 YFSETQ. Trimming removed 4 bases from V and 3 bases from J, with 10 bases in between. This sequence originates from a human donor who was either an allogeneic HSCT recipient or a stem cell or donor lymphocyte infusion donor (not recorded which). It is not recorded whose cells these are; they may come from a transplant donor. The chain uses TRBV5-1 and TRBJ2-5; possible D gene TRBD2, 5 bases. The sequenced material came from blood, either unsorted or a sorted T cell fraction (not recorded which). This chain's CDR3 is CASSDYDKETQYF. The CDR3 region has the DNA TGCGCCAGCAGCGACTACGATAAAGAGACCCAGTACTTC. The entire variable domain, with the rest obtained from reference TRBV5-1 and TRBJ2-5, is as follows: KAGVTQTPRYLIKTRGQQVTLSCSPISGHRSVSWYQQTPGQGLQFLFEYFSETQRNKGNFPGRFSGRQFSNSRSEMNVSTLELGDSALYLCASSDYDKETQYFGPGTRLLVL.